This T cell receptor (beta chain) was documented in a study of blood T cell repertoires in COVID-19 (dated by TCRdb to 2018 to 2021). With respect to the entire study: The collaborator samples originated in the United States, Italy and Spain and spanned the acute and convalescent phases of COVID-19. The material from the prospective study consisted of cDNA or gDNA derived from T cells, B-cell-depleted T cells, or PBMCs. Deeply sampled blood TCRbeta repertoires from subjects exposed to, actively infected with, or recovered from COVID-19 were included in the dataset. The repertoires were released in a freely available public database meant as a resource for research on the immune response to SARS-CoV-2. Samples came from the ongoing ImmuneRACE study (first 160 participants) plus 1,254 subjects from 6 global collaborators. Nearly every sample came with metadata listing a de-identified subject ID, COVID-19 status, age in years and sex. Where available, HLA class I and class II types were taken from metadata supplied by the sample provider and were not determined by assay-based typing.

The CDR1 and CDR2 encoded by the germline V gene (reference sequence) are GTSNPN and SVGIG. Including the terminal cysteine and phenylalanine, the CDR3 comprises 13 residues. Of the read, only the CDR3 DNA is kept; its 39 bases are in frame from base 1. Trimming takes 4 bases off V and 6 bases off J; junction bases not matched to a gene: 2. A remark on this clone: There is no known antigen for this receptor. Per-base quality was not reported, and no clone a single base away is much larger than it.

TCRbeta CDR3 regions were amplified from genomic DNA using the immunoSEQ Assay, a bias-controlled multiplex PCR. As for the original processing: Within the assay, amplification of reference gene primers was used to estimate how many nucleated cells each sample contained. To quantify the absolute abundance of each unique TCRbeta CDR3 rearrangement, sequence reads were collapsed and filtered. For each sample, productive Simpson clonality was calculated by taking the square root of Simpson's diversity index across productive rearrangements. TCRdb limited this immuneACCESS table to in-frame rearrangements with V and J called. A share of clones is missing; checked studies link under half to unresolved V genes, and the rest is unexplained. D and trimming come from the DNA, and the V and J calls and clone size come from that table. This sample gives hundreds of thousands of clones in total; about 89% of them show up just once. About 8.2% of the sample comes from the top ten.

Overall study outcomes, separate from this receptor: The quantity of clinical and demographic metadata differed by source and by participant and was supplied without curation.

One collaborating source in Seattle enrolled patients during active infection and followed them longitudinally through the course of disease. Collaborating institutions collected whole blood in K2EDTA tubes following their own protocols. Collaborator samples were shipped for TCRbeta analysis as frozen whole blood, isolated PBMCs, or DNA extracted from either sample type. The chain is made from TRBV30 and TRBJ1-4; TRBD1 lines up with 10 middle nucleotides. The origin of this receptor is a woman between 50 and 59 years old with COVID-19, enrolled during active disease. The sample consisted of peripheral blood. The CDR3 reads CAWTGTGDEKLFF. The DNA is as follows: TGTGCCTGGACCGGGACAGGGGATGAAAAACTGTTTTTT.